This TCR beta chain stems from a study of cytotoxic CD8 clonotypes in ibrutinib-treated CLL. The length of the CDR3 is 16 residues. The V gene lost 6 bases and the J gene lost 0 bases, with 14 bases spanning the gap. The V gene's germline CDR1 is MDHEN and CDR2 SYDVKM. The data were produced by immunoSEQ multiplex PCR, yet TCRdb's version contains in-frame clones alone and is incomplete. The repertoire includes 45,000 or so clones, about 72% of them detected once, and roughly 13% sits in the top ten. As for this clone: The antigen remains unidentified.

Study-wide points: With treatment, public clonotypes, which were uncommon, either contracted or remained stable.

Sequencing used PBMCs, obtained after 12 months of ibrutinib treatment. The source is a human donor with chronic lymphocytic leukemia. The V gene is TRBV28, the J gene TRBJ2-2; D might be TRBD1 (6 bases). CDR3 nucleotides: TGTGCCAGCAGCCATTGGACAGTTACGAACACCGGGGAGCTGTTTTTT. Amino acids: CASSHWTVTNTGELFF.